A selection of T cell receptor beta chains follows, all from one sample in a study of control samples from healthy donors and cancer patients. This table comes from immunoSEQ multiplex PCR, and its TCRdb copy is limited to in-frame clones, with some not included. The sample carries fewer than 250,000 clones, around 93% recorded once. Sequencing was done on a sample of blood. Receptors were obtained from a man aged 25 to 40 in good health. The CDR3 runs from the conserved cysteine through the conserved F or W. The D gene is left open where the match is weak. Where a row states a size, it is once, few, many or the class of an expanded clone; other rows omit it.

d_call clone_size j_call v_call cdr3_aa cdr3_nt
- - TRBJ1-5 TRBV7-8 CASSLGGRGQPQHF TGTGCCAGCAGCCTCGGGGGGAGGGGGCAGCCCCAGCATTTT
TRBD1 - TRBJ2-7 TRBV9 CASSTSGTGYTYEQYF TGTGCCAGCAGCACATCCGGGACAGGTTATACCTACGAGCAGTACTTC
TRBD1 - TRBJ1-2 TRBV4-2 CASSQKGTEANYGYTF TGTGCCAGCAGCCAAAAAGGGACAGAAGCTAACTATGGCTACACCTTC
- - TRBJ2-4 TRBV15 CATSRSGTGAKNIQYF TGTGCCACCAGCAGATCTGGGACGGGGGCCAAAAACATTCAGTACTTC
TRBD1 - TRBJ2-3 TRBV6-4 CASSQRTGSTDTQYF TGTGCCAGCAGCCAACGGACAGGGAGCACAGATACGCAGTATTTT
- - TRBJ2-5 TRBV5-1 CASSLGRVEETQYF TGCGCCAGCAGCTTGGGGAGGGTTGAAGAGACCCAGTACTTC
- few TRBJ2-7 TRBV7-9 CASSLSDRPYEQYF TGTGCCAGCAGCTTAAGTGACAGACCCTACGAGCAGTACTTC
- few TRBJ2-3 TRBV19 CASSIAPGEGTDTQYF TGTGCCAGTAGTATAGCCCCCGGGGAAGGCACAGATACGCAGTATTTT
- - TRBJ1-3 TRBV11-3 CASSEGISGNTIYF TGTGCCAGCAGCGAGGGGATCTCTGGAAACACCATATATTTT
- - TRBJ1-1 TRBV11-2 CASSFRLITEAFF TGTGCCAGCAGCTTTAGATTGATCACTGAAGCTTTCTTT
TRBD1 - TRBJ1-5 TRBV7-9 CASSSTGVGQPQHF TGTGCCAGCAGCTCCACAGGGGTAGGGCAGCCCCAGCATTTT
TRBD1 once TRBJ1-3 TRBV27 CASSSMGQSSGNTIYF TGTGCCAGCAGTTCTATGGGACAGAGCTCTGGAAACACCATATATTTT
TRBD1 - TRBJ1-2 TRBV3-1/TRBV3-2 CASSQDVQGQYYGYTF TGTGCCAGCAGCCAAGATGTACAGGGGCAGTACTATGGCTACACCTTC
- - TRBJ1-2 TRBV3-1/TRBV3-2 CASSQDVQTGDGYTF TGTGCCAGCAGCCAAGATGTCCAGACCGGCGATGGCTACACCTTC
- - TRBJ2-1 TRBV15 CATSRDQDNEQFF TGTGCCACCAGCAGAGATCAGGACAATGAGCAGTTCTTC
TRBD1 - TRBJ1-5 TRBV19 CASSIGPGQGLGGSNQPQHF TGTGCCAGTAGTATAGGACCGGGACAGGGGTTGGGAGGGAGCAATCAGCCCCAGCATTTT
- - TRBJ2-3 TRBV4-1 CASSQDGPGSLGGDTQYF TGCGCCAGCAGCCAAGACGGTCCAGGATCCCTAGGGGGTGATACGCAGTATTTT
TRBD1 - TRBJ2-2 TRBV6-6 CASTFGQGVDTGELFF TGTGCCAGCACCTTCGGACAGGGGGTGGACACCGGGGAGCTGTTTTTT
TRBD2 few TRBJ2-3 TRBV27 CASSQLAGGPWAPDTQYF TGTGCCAGCAGTCAACTAGCGGGGGGGCCTTGGGCCCCAGATACGCAGTATTTT
TRBD1 - TRBJ2-3 TRBV3-1/TRBV3-2 CASSQDGIRGRGTQYF TGTGCCAGCAGCCAAGATGGGATCAGGGGGCGGGGTACGCAGTATTTT
- - TRBJ1-4 TRBV29-1 CSVEGGGIDEKLFF TGCAGCGTTGAGGGGGGCGGGATTGATGAAAAACTGTTTTTT
- - TRBJ2-3 TRBV20-1 CSAQRGLTQYF TGCAGTGCTCAGAGGGGTTTAACGCAGTATTTT
- - TRBJ2-7 TRBV6-1 CASSEAPGQHYEQYF TGTGCCAGCAGTGAAGCGCCGGGACAACACTACGAGCAGTACTTC
- once TRBJ1-4 TRBV9 CASSTRPSQNEKLFF TGTGCCAGCAGCACACGACCCAGTCAGAATGAAAAACTGTTTTTT
- - TRBJ1-3 TRBV30 CAWNRGLGGNTIYF TGTGCCTGGAACCGAGGGTTAGGCGGAAACACCATATATTTT
TRBD1 - TRBJ2-7 TRBV5-1 CASSQATGQGASGEQYF TGCGCCAGCAGCCAAGCTACGGGACAGGGGGCATCCGGCGAGCAGTACTTC